The 8 T cell receptor beta chains given below trace back to one sample, sequenced in a study of T cell repertoires in cytomegalovirus infection. TCRdb ran MiXCR on the reads and lists one entry per CDR3 protein. The sample has about 490,000 distinct CDR3 sequences, about 11% seen once. Material: PBMCs. These receptors all come from a human donor in good health (CMV status not recorded). Some clones in this sample may be carry-over from other donors' samples.

The rearrangement links TRBV10-3 to TRBJ2-1; 9 bases match TRBD1. Germline assignment: CDR1 ENHRY and CDR2 SYGVKD. The CDR3 is 15 residues long. V gave up 3 bases and J gave up 9 bases; unmatched junction bases: 9. The CDR3 bases are TGTGCCATCAGTGATCCGGGACAGGGATGGAGTGAGCAGTTCTTC. Translating gives CAISDPGQGWSEQFF.

This clonotype was picked up many times. The V gene is TRBV7-6, the J gene TRBJ2-5, with TRBD2 as a possible D gene (5 bases). Germline V lookup: CDR1 SGHVS, CDR2 FNYEAQ. This CDR3 is 13 amino acids long. V lost 4 bases and J lost 1, with 7 bases in between. The CDR3 DNA reads as TGTGCCAGCAGCTCGGACTTCCAAGAGACCCAGTACTTC. Translated, it gives CASSSDFQETQYF. The whole variable domain, filled in from reference TRBV7-6 and TRBJ2-5, reads GAGVSQSPRYKVTKRGQDVALRCDPISGHVSLYWYRQALGQGPEFLTYFNYEAQQDKSGLPNDRFSAERPEGSISTLTIQRTEQRDSAMYRCASSSDFQETQYFGPGTRLLVL.

This clonotype occurred many times. This chain connects TRBV19 to TRBJ1-6; D may be TRBD1 (6 bases). The CDR3 loop spans 14 amino acids. Germline V CDR1 and CDR2: LNHDA, SQIVND (reference sequence). Trimming shortened V by 5 bases and J by 7 bases, and 12 bases separated the two germline ends. In nucleotides, the CDR3 is TGTGCCAGTAGTCGGAACAGGGAAAATTCACCCCTCCACTTT. It encodes CASSRNRENSPLHF.

This clonotype was detected many times. V and J are TRBV5-4 and TRBJ2-1; 7 nucleotides match TRBD2. J was trimmed by 6 bases and V by 0 bases; bases with no gene match: 6. Germline CDR1 is SGHNT and CDR2 is YYREEE (reference sequence). This CDR3 has 15 amino acids. The chain's CDR3 is CASSLAASGANEQFF. The DNA of the CDR3 is TGTGCCAGCAGCTTGGCGGCTAGCGGAGCCAATGAGCAGTTCTTC. The full variable domain, in which reference TRBV5-4 and TRBJ2-1 provide the parts outside the CDR3, is ETGVTQSPTHLIKTRGQQVTLRCSSQSGHNTVSWYQQALGQGPQFIFQYYREEENGRGNFPPRFSGLQFPNYSSELNVNALELDDSALYLCASSLAASGANEQFFGPGTRLTVL.

This clonotype has at least ten counts. J is TRBJ2-1 and V is TRBV27, with 13 bases lining up with TRBD2. V was pared by 2 bases and J by 10 bases, with 8 bases of the junction left unmatched. This CDR3 has 16 residues. Germline CDR1 MNHEY, CDR2 SMNVEV (reference sequence). The CDR3 DNA sequence: TGTGCCAGCAGTTTAGATCCGGGACTAGCGGGGCCAGAGCAGTTCTTC. Translation gives CASSLDPGLAGPEQFF.

Many counts were recorded for this clonotype. The V call is TRBV12-3 or TRBV12-4, the J call TRBJ1-2; D is perhaps TRBD1 (5 bases). CDR3 length equals 13 residues. V was shortened by 3 bases and J by 6 bases, with 11 bases between the two germline ends. The CDR3 loop is CASSLGTVDGYTF. CDR3 sequence (DNA): TGTGCCAGCAGTTTGGGGACGGTAGATGGCTACACCTTC.

The V call is TRBV3-1, the J call TRBJ1-3; D remains ambiguous. Trimming cost V 4 bases and J 0 bases, with 13 bases left between them. This CDR3 is built from 16 residues. Germline V CDR1 and CDR2: LGHDT, YNNKEL (reference sequence). Here the CDR3 reads CASSPDPVPSGNTIYF. The CDR3 nucleotides are TGTGCCAGCAGCCCCGACCCCGTACCCTCTGGAAACACCATATATTTT.

This clonotype was seen repeatedly, ten times or more. The CDR3 sequence is CASSLTGRFYSNQPQHF. The CDR3 DNA is TGTGCCAGCAGTTTGACAGGACGCTTTTATAGCAATCAGCCCCAGCATTTT. The chain uses TRBV6-2 or TRBV6-3 and TRBJ1-5, with a possible D match to TRBD1 (6 bases). V was clipped by 4 bases and J by 0 bases, with 16 bases between them. This CDR3 has 17 residues. The germline gives CDR1 MNHEY, CDR2 SVGEGT.